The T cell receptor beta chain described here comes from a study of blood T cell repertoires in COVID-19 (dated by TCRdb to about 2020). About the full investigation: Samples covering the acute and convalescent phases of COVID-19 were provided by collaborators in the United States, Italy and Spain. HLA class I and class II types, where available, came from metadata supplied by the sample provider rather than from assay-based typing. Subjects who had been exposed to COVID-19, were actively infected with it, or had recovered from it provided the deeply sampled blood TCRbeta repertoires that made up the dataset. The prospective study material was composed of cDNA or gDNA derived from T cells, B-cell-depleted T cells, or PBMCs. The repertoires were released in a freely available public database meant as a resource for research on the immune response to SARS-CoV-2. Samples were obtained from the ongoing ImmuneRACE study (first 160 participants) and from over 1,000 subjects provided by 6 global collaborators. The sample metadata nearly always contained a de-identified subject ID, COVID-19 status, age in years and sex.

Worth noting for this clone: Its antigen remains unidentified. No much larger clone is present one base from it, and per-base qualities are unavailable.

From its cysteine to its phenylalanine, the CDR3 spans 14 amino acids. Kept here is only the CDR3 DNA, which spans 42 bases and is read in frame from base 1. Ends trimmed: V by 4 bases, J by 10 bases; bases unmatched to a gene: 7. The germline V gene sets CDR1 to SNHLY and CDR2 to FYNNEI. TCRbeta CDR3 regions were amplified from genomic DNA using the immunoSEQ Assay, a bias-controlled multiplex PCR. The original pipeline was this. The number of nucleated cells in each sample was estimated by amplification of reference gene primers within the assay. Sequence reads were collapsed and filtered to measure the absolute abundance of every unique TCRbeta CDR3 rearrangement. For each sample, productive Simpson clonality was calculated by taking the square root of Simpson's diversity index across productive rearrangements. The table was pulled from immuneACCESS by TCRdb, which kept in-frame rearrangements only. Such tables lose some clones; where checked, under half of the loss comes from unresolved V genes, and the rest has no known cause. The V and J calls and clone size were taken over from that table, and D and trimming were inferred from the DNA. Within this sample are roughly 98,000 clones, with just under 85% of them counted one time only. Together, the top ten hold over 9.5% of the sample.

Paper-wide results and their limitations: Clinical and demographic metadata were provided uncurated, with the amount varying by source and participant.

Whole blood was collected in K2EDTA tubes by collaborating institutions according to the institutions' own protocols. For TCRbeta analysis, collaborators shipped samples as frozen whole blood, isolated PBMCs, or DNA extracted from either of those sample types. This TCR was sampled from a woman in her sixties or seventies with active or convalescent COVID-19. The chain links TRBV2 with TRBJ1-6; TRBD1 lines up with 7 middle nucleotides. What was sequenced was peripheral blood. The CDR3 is CASSGGRGLSPLHF. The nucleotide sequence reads TGTGCCAGCAGTGGAGGCAGGGGGTTATCACCCCTCCACTTT.